Many counts were recorded for the clone carrying this T cell receptor beta chain. The antigen remains undetermined. The record originates from a study of T-cell reconstitution after alpha-beta-depleted transplantation in children. Study-wide points: Expanded graft clones, several hundred of them, were reportedly the source of alpha-beta T cells about two months after transplant. At day 60, the high TCRbeta diversity found in some patients originated from recipient T cells and thymic progenitors that had survived. Hyperexpanded clones declined; after one year, newly produced T cells mostly supplied diversity.

This CDR3 region has 13 residues. CDR1 is PRHDT and CDR2 is FYEKMQ in the germline V gene (reference sequence). V gave up 5 bases and J gave up 5 bases; unmatched junction bases: 4. Using unique molecular identifiers, the investigators prepared the TCRbeta library. One entry per CDR3 protein results from TCRdb running MiXCR on the PCR reads. Of 200,000 or so distinct CDR3 sequences in the sample, roughly 6% are singletons; the top ten hold roughly 4.7%. The receptor's source is a girl less than two years old with combined immunodeficiency, due to receive a stem cell transplant. The sequencing here drew on PBMCs, taken before TCRalphabeta/CD19-depleted stem cell transplant. The genes are TRBV13 and TRBJ1-1; 8 bases fit TRBD1. CDR3 in amino acids: CASSQQGGTEAFF. CDR3 sequence (DNA): TGTGCCAGCAGCCAACAGGGGGGGACTGAAGCTTTCTTT.